This T cell receptor beta chain was identified in a study of T cells in Graves' hyperthyroidism and ophthalmopathy (dated by TCRdb to about 2019). General notes on the study: Peripheral blood samples were taken at initial diagnosis, before any treatment was given. To identify distinguishing TCR V-J signatures, a discovery cohort of 95 to 100 patients was used, comprising 40 to 45 with Graves' ophthalmopathy and some 57 with stable Graves' hyperthyroidism. Whether ophthalmopathy could be predicted prospectively was tested in an independent validation cohort made up of roughly 19 hyperthyroidism patients plus 17 patients who later progressed to ophthalmopathy. For training and testing, the roughly 100 patients in the discovery cohort were randomly divided in a 7:3 ratio. In addition, the study compared T-cell repertoires in thyroid tissue and in blood from over 5 Graves' hyperthyroidism patients. Following sampling, methimazole starting at 30 mg daily was given to hyperthyroidism patients, and high-dose intravenous methylprednisolone was given to ophthalmopathy patients. TCR Vbeta CDR3 sequencing of approximately 140 peripheral blood samples (over 40 ophthalmopathy, under 80 hyperthyroidism and about 17 progressor patients) is reported in the paper. General findings and caveats noted by the study authors: A 13 V-J signature model separated ophthalmopathy from stable hyperthyroidism, with around 91% sensitivity and 81.08% specificity in cross-validation and 80%/75% in testing. During validation, the model predicted progression to ophthalmopathy a median of about 6.5 months ahead of onset, with roughly 65% sensitivity and around 72% specificity. No statistical method was used to set the sample size in advance, and investigators knew the group allocation. Most expanded thyroid clonotypes (frequency above 0.001) were also found in blood, which suggests that blood repertoires may mirror thyroid immune responses.

This clonotype was picked up many times. The antigen it binds to is not known. No clone much larger than this one lies a single base away; base qualities are absent. The V end loses 5 bases and the J end loses 5 bases, and a stretch of 10 bases separates them. The CDR3 goes from the cysteine to the phenylalanine over 13 residues. Of the read, only the CDR3 DNA is kept; its 39 bases are in frame from base 1. The germline V gene (reference sequence) supplies CDR1 LNHDA and CDR2 SQIVND. TCR beta CDR3 regions were amplified from RNA transcripts. The TCR CDR3 was subjected to a first round of RT-PCR using the HTBI primer set and the Qiagen OneStep RT-PCR kit. Libraries were constructed in a second round of multiplex PCR, after which size selection and purification were carried out. Sequencing of the libraries was done on an Illumina HiSeq2000 using paired-end 100 bp reads. Turning to the authors' computational methods: Raw data were processed with SOAPnuke, discarding reads with adapters, uncalled bases, mean Phred below 15, or no exact constant-primer or identifier match. COPE v1.2.5 was used to merge the high-quality paired reads, and each unique nucleotide sequence was defined as a clonotype. MiTCR v1.1 was used to align the clonotypes against IMGT TRBV, TRBD and TRBJ reference segments. Analysis was restricted to V-J combinations with a frequency above 0.0001, which covered about 99% of repertoires. The TCS score was defined as F50 (clonal expansion) divided by E x V (chaos), with BLOSUM62-based TCRdist calculated between CDR3 peptides within each V-J. Welch's t-statistics and random forest reduced fewer than 600 V-J features to under 15, which were used in a naive Bayes classifier (R e1071). TCRdb reprocessed the public reads (quality trimming at Q25 with fastp, clone calling with MiXCR) and kept in-frame beta chains. Each record represents a unique CDR3 protein, reported with the most common genes and DNA among its rows. The V and J calls here are based on TCRdb, not the publication. In all, the sample holds some 180,000 distinct CDR3 sequences, and 15% to 20% of those were seen once. The ten largest clones take up roughly 30% of the sample.

Stable Graves' hyperthyroidism was defined as no progression to ophthalmopathy during 18 months of follow-up. Hyperthyroidism patients were newly diagnosed, with disease duration under 2 months, and aged 18 to 65 years. Patients with uncontrolled infections, other autoimmune diseases, pregnancy or lactation were excluded. Diagnoses were based on clinical symptoms, serum thyroxine and TRAb, thyroid ultrasound and orbital computed tomography. PBMCs were isolated from about 9.1 ml of fresh peripheral blood by Ficoll-Paque density gradient centrifugation. Trizol reagent was used to extract total RNA, and RNA quality was then checked on an Agilent 2100 Bioanalyzer.

The material sequenced was blood. This receptor chain uses TRBV19 and TRBJ1-5; tentative D gene TRBD1, with 6 bases matching. The TCR originated in a woman between 50 and 59 years old with Graves' hyperthyroidism. Here the CDR3 is given as CASSDRRDQPQHF. The nucleotides read TGTGCCAGTAGTGACAGGAGAGATCAGCCCCAGCATTTT. Joined to the reference TRBV19 and TRBJ1-5 proteins, this CDR3 gives the full variable domain: DGGITQSPKYLFRKEGQNVTLSCEQNLNHDAMYWYRQDPGQGLRLIYYSQIVNDFQKGDIAEGYSVSREKKESFPLTVTSAQKNPTAFYLCASSDRRDQPQHFGDGTRLSIL.